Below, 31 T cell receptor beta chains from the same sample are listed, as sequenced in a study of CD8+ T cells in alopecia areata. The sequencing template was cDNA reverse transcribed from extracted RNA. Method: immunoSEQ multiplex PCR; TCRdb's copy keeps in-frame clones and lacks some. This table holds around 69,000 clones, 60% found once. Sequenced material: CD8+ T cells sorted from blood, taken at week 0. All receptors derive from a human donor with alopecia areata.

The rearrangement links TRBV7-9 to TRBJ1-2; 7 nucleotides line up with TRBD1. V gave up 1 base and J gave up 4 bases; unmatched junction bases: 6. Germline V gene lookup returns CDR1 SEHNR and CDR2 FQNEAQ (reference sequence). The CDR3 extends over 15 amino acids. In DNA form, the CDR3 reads TGTGCCAGCAGCTTAGGGCCGACAGGGTCCTATGGCTACACCTTC. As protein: CASSLGPTGSYGYTF. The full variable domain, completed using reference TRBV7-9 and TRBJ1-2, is DTGVSQNPRHKITKRGQNVTFRCDPISEHNRLYWYRQTLGQGPEFLTYFQNEAQLEKSRLLSDRFSAERPKGSFSTLEIQRTEQGDSAMYLCASSLGPTGSYGYTFGSGTRLTVV.

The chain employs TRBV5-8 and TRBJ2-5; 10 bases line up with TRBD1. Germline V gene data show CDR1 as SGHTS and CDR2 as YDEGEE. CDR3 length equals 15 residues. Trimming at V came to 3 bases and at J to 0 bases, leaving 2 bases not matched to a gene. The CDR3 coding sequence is TGTGCCAGCAGCTGGACAGGGGGTTACCAAGAGACCCAGTACTTC. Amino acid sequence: CASSWTGGYQETQYF. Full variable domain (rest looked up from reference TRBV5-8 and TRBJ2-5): EAGVTQSPTHLIKTRGQQATLRCSPISGHTSVYWYQQALGLGLQFLLWYDEGEERNRGNFPPRFSGRQFPNYSSELNVNALELEDSALYLCASSWTGGYQETQYFGPGTRLLVL.

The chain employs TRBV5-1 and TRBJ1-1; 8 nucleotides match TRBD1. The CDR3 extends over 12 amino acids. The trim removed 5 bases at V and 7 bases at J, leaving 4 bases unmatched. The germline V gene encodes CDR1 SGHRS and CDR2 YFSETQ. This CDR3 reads CASSRQGIEAFF. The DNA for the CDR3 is TGCGCCAGCAGTCGACAGGGGATTGAAGCTTTCTTT.

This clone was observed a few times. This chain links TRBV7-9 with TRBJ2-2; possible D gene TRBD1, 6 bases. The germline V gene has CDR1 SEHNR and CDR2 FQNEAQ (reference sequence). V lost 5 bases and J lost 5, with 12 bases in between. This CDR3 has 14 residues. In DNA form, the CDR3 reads TGTGCCAGCAGCCAAACGAGGGGGACCGGGGAGCTGTTTTTT. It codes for CASSQTRGTGELFF.

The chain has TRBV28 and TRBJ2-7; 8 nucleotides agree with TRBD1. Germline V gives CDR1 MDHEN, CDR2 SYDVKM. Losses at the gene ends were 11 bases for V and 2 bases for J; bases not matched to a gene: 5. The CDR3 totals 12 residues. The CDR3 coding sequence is TGTGCCGTGGGGACAGGAACCTACGAGCAGTACTTC. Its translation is CAVGTGTYEQYF.

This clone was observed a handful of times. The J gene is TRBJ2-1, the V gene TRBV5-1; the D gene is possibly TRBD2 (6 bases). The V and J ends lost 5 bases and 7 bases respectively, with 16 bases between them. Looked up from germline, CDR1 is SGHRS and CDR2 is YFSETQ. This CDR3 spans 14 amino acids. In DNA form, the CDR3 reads TGCGCCAGCAGGCAGACGGCGGGGCTAAATGAGCAGTTCTTC. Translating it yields CASRQTAGLNEQFF.

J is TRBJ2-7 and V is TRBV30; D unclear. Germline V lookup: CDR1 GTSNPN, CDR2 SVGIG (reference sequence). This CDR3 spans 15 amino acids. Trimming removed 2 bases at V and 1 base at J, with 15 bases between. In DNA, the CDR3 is TGTGCCTGGAGTAGTGATTCCCACCCTTCCTACGAGCAGTACTTC. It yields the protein CAWSSDSHPSYEQYF.

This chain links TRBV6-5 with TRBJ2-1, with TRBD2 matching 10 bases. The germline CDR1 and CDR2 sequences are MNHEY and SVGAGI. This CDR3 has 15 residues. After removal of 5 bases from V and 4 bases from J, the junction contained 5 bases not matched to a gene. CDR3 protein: CASSLSGGVYNEQFF. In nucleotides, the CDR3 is TGTGCCAGCAGTCTCAGCGGGGGGGTGTACAATGAGCAGTTCTTC.

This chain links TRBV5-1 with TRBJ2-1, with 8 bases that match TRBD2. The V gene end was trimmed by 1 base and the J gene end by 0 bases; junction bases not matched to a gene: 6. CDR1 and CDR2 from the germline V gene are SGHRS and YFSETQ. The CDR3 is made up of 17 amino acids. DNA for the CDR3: TGCGCCAGCAGCTTGCCTCGGGGGGGCTTCTCCTACAATGAGCAGTTCTTC. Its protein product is CASSLPRGGFSYNEQFF.

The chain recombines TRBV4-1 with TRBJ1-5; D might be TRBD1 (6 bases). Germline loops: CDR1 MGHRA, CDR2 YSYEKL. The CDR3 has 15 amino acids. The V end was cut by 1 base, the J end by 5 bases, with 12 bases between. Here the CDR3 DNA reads TGCGCCAGCAGCCAAGTTGGGGGCCGCTATCAGCCCCAGCATTTT. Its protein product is CASSQVGGRYQPQHF.

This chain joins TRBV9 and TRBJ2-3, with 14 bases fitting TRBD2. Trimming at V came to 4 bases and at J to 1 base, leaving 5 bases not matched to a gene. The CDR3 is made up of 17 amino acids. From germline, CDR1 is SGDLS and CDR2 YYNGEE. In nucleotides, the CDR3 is TGTGCCAGCAGCCCGGGGACTAGCGGGAGTGGCACAGATACGCAGTATTTT. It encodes CASSPGTSGSGTDTQYF.

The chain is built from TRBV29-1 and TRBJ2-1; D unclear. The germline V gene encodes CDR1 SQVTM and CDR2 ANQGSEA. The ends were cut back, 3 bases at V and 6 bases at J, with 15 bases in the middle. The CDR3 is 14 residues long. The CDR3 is CSVDYSEALNEQFF. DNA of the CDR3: TGCAGCGTTGACTACAGCGAGGCCCTCAATGAGCAGTTCTTC.

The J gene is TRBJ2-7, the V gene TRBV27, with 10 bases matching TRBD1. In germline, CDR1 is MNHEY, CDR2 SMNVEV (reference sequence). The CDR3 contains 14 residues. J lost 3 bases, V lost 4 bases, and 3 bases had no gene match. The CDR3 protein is CASSWTGGFYEQYF. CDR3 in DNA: TGTGCCAGCAGTTGGACAGGGGGGTTCTACGAGCAGTACTTC.

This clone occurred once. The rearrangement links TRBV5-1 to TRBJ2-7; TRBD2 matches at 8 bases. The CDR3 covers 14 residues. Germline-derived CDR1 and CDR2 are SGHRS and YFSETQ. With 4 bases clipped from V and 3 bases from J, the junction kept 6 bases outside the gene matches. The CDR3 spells CASSTSGLDYEQYF. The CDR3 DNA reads TGCGCCAGCAGCACTTCGGGACTAGACTACGAGCAGTACTTC.

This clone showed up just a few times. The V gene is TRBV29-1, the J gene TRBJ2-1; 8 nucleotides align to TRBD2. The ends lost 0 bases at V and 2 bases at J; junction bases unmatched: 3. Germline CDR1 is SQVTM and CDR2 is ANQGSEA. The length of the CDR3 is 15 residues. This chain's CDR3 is CSVEDGTRTYNEQFF. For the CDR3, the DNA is TGCAGCGTTGAAGATGGGACTAGGACCTACAATGAGCAGTTCTTC.

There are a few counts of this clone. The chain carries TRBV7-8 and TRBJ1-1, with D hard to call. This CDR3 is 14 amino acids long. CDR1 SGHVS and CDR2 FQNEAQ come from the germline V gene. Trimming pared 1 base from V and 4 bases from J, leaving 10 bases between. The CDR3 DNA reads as TGTGCCAGCAGCTTAGTAGAGTCTAGCACTGAAGCTTTCTTT. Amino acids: CASSLVESSTEAFF. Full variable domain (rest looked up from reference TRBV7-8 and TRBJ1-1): GAGVSQSPRYKVAKRGQDVALRCDPISGHVSLFWYQQALGQGPEFLTYFQNEAQLDKSGLPSDRFFAERPEGSVSTLKIQRTQQEDSAVYLCASSLVESSTEAFFGQGTRLTVV.

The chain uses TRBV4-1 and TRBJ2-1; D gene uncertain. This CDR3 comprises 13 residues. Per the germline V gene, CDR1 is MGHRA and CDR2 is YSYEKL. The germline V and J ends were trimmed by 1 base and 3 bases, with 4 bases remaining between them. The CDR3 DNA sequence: TGCGCCAGCAGCCAAGCAGTCTACAATGAGCAGTTCTTC. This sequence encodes CASSQAVYNEQFF.

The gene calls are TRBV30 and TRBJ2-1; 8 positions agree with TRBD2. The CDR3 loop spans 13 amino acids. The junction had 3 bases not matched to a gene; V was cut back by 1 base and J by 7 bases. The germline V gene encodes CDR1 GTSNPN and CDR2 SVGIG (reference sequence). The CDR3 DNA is TGTGCCTGGAGTGGCGGCGGGAGGAATGAGCAGTTCTTC. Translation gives CAWSGGGRNEQFF. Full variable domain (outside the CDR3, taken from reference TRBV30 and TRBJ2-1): SQTIHQWPATLVQPVGSPLSLECTVEGTSNPNLYWYRQAAGRGLQLLFYSVGIGQISSEVPQNLSASRPQDRQFILSSKKLLLSDSGFYLCAWSGGGRNEQFFGPGTRLTVL.

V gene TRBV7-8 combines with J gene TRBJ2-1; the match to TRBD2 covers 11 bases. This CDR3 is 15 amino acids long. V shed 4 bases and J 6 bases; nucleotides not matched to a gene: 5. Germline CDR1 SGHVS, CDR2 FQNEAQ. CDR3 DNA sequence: TGTGCCAGCAGCTCCCTAGCGGGAGGCACCAATGAGCAGTTCTTC. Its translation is CASSSLAGGTNEQFF.

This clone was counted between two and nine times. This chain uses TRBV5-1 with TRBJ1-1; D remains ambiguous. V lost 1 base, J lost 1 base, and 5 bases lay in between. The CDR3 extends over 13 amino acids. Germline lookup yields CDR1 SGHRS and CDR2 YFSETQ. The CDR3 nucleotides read TGCGCCAGCAGCTTGCACGGGAACACTGAAGCTTTCTTT. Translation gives CASSLHGNTEAFF.

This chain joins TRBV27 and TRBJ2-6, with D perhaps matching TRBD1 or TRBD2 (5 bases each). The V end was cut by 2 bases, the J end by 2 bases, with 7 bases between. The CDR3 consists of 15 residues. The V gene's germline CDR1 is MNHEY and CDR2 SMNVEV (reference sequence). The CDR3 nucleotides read TGTGCCAGCAGTTTAATGGGGGCTGGGGCCAACGTCCTGACTTTC. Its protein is CASSLMGAGANVLTF.

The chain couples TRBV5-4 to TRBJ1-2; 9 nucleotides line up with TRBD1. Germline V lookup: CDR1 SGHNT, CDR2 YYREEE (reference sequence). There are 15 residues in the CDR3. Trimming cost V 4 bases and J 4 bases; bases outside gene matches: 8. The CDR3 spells CASSPTRTGVYGYTF. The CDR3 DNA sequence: TGTGCCAGCAGCCCCACCAGGACAGGGGTCTATGGCTACACCTTC.

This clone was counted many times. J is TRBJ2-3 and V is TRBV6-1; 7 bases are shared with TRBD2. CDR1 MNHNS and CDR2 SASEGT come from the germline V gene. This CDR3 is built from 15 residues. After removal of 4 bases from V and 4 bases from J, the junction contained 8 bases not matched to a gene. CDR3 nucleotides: TGTGCCAGCAGTGGTGCTAGCGGAACATCAGATACGCAGTATTTT. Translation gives CASSGASGTSDTQYF.

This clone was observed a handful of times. The CDR3 sequence: CASSLAGVVHEQYF. CDR3 in DNA: TGTGCCAGCAGTTTAGCAGGGGTGGTCCACGAGCAGTACTTC. This rearrangement joins TRBV27 to TRBJ2-7; TRBD1 might be the D (6 bases). Germline lookup yields CDR1 MNHEY and CDR2 SMNVEV (reference sequence). The CDR3 is made up of 14 amino acids. Deletions cut 2 bases from V and 5 bases from J, with 13 bases between.

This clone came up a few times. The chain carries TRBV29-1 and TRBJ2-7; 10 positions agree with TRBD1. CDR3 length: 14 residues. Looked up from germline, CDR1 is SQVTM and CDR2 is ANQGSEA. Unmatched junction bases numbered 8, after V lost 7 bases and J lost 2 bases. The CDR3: CSAHLGTGAYEQYF. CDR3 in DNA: TGCAGCGCCCACCTTGGGACAGGGGCCTACGAGCAGTACTTC.

The CDR3 nucleotides are TGTGCCAGCAGTCACGGGGTTGAGGGGACCGGGGAGCTGTTTTTT. Translating gives CASSHGVEGTGELFF. J is TRBJ2-2 and V is TRBV27, with D perhaps matching TRBD1 or TRBD2 (5 bases each). This CDR3 spans 15 amino acids. The V and J ends lost 5 bases and 5 bases respectively, with 15 bases between them. The germline gives CDR1 MNHEY, CDR2 SMNVEV (reference sequence).

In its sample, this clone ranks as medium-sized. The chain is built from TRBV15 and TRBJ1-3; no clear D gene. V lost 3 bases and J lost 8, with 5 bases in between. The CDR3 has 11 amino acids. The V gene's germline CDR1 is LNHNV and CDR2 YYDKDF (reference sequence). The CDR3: CATSSWDTIYF. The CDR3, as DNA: TGTGCCACCAGCAGTTGGGACACCATATATTTT.

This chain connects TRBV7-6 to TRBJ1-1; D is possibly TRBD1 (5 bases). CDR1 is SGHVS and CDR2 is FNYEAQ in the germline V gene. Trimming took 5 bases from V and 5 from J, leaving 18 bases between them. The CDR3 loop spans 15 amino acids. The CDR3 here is CASSPEGFRRTEAFF. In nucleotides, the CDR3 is TGTGCCAGCAGCCCAGAGGGGTTTCGGCGGACTGAAGCTTTCTTT.

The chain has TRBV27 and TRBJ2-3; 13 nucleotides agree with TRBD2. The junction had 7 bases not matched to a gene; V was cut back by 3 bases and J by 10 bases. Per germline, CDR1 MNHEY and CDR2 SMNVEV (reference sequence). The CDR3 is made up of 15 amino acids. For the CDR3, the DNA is TGTGCCAGCAGTTTGGGACTAGCGGGGAAGGGTCCGCAGTATTTT. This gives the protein CASSLGLAGKGPQYF.

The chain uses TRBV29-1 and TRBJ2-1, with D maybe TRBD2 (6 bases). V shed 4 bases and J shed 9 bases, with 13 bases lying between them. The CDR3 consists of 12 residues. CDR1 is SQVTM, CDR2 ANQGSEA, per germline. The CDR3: CSVVGARGEQFF. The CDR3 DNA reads TGCAGCGTTGTTGGAGCGCGGGGTGAGCAGTTCTTC.

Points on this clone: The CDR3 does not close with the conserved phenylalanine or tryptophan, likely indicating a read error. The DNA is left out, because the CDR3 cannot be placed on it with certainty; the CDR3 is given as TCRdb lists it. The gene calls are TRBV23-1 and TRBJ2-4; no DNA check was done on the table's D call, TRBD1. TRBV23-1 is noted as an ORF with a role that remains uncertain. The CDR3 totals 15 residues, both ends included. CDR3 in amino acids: CASSERKGGRDRGSP.